At least ten counts were recorded for the clone carrying this TCR beta chain. TCRdb re-called the 5' RACE reads through MiXCR, storing one row per CDR3 protein. This repertoire shows 25,000 to 35,000 distinct CDR3 sequences, about 4.6% found once; its top ten account for approximately 46%. The entry originates in a study of T cells after yellow fever vaccination. The CDR3 has 13 residues. The V end was cut by 2 bases, the J end by 1 base, with 7 bases between. Germline V gives CDR1 DFQATT, CDR2 SNEGSKA (reference sequence). V usage is TRBV20-1 and J usage is TRBJ2-3; D not certain. Sample: CD8+ T cells sorted from PBMCs, taken 5 days after the yellow fever booster vaccination. The TCR comes from a man aged 25 to 40 who received the YFV17D yellow fever vaccine. CDR3 protein: CSARPQGTDTQYF. The CDR3 nucleotides read TGCAGTGCTAGACCCCAAGGCACAGATACGCAGTATTTT.